Shown below are 28 T cell receptor beta chains from a single sample sequenced in a study of T cells after somatic rescue of genetic block. Clones were sequenced by immunoSEQ multiplex PCR, and TCRdb holds only the in-frame ones, with some missing. The sample holds 55,000 to 70,000 clones, 85% to 95% seen once. Sequencing was carried out using peripheral blood mononuclear cells (PBMCs). The receptors were gathered from a man aged 35 to 55.

This clone appeared a single time. The rearrangement uses TRBV30 and TRBJ1-4; D gene uncertain. The CDR3 consists of 12 residues. CDR1 is GTSNPN and CDR2 is SVGIG in the germline V gene (reference sequence). Trimming took 0 bases from V and 5 from J, leaving 4 bases between them. The CDR3 sequence: CAWSVPNEKLFF. DNA for the CDR3: TGTGCCTGGAGTGTCCCGAATGAAAAACTGTTTTTT.

CDR3 in amino acids: CASCFGSIVLAKNIQYF. Written as DNA, the CDR3 is TGTGCCAGCTGCTTCGGTTCGATAGTACTAGCCAAAAACATTCAGTACTTC. V gene TRBV2 combines with J gene TRBJ2-4; D gene ambiguous. CDR1 SNHLY and CDR2 FYNNEI come from the germline V gene. The V end lost 8 bases, the J end lost 0 bases, and 20 bases lay between the germline ends. This CDR3 is built from 17 residues.

The V call is TRBV4-2, the J call TRBJ2-7, with TRBD2 matching 7 bases. Trimming took 0 bases from V and 0 from J; bases not matched to a gene: 5. Germline V gives CDR1 LGHNA, CDR2 YNFKEQ. The CDR3 has 16 amino acids. CDR3 DNA: TGTGCCAGCAGCCAAGAGATCAGCGGGACCTCCTACGAGCAGTACTTC. Translated, it gives CASSQEISGTSYEQYF.

The V and J genes are TRBV7-2 and TRBJ1-6, with 10 bases that match TRBD1. Germline V gene sequence: CDR1 SGHTA, CDR2 FQGNSA. The CDR3 totals 17 residues. Germline trimming cut 6 bases from V and 4 bases from J; bases unmatched to any gene: 9. CDR3 protein: CASRTPGQGTYNSPLHF. The CDR3 region has the DNA TGTGCCAGCAGAACCCCGGGACAGGGGACTTATAATTCACCCCTCCACTTT.

The chain joins TRBV19 to TRBJ2-2, with D maybe TRBD1 (7 bases). The length of the CDR3 is 15 residues. V was trimmed by 7 bases and J by 2 bases, leaving 14 bases between them. In germline, CDR1 is LNHDA, CDR2 SQIVND (reference sequence). The CDR3 nucleotides read TGTGCCAGTACTCGCGGGACAGCAAACACCGGGGAGCTGTTTTTT. Translation gives CASTRGTANTGELFF.

V gene TRBV7-8 combines with J gene TRBJ1-4; no reliable D call. This CDR3 has 14 amino acids. Deletions cut 2 bases from V and 7 bases from J, with 11 bases between. CDR1 and CDR2 from the germline V gene are SGHVS and FQNEAQ. For the CDR3, the DNA is TGTGCCAGCAGCTTAAGCCACTCGGCTGAAAAACTGTTTTTT. Translation: CASSLSHSAEKLFF.

The chain uses TRBV9 and TRBJ2-3; D is unresolved. V was pared by 2 bases and J by 1 base, with 5 bases between. The CDR3 consists of 13 residues. The germline CDR1 and CDR2 sequences are SGDLS and YYNGEE. The CDR3 here is CASSVSGTDTQYF. CDR3 nucleotide sequence: TGTGCCAGCAGCGTGTCAGGCACAGATACGCAGTATTTT.

This chain connects TRBV2 to TRBJ1-5; D gene uncertain. V was pared by 4 bases and J by 0 bases, with 7 bases between. This CDR3 spans 14 amino acids. Germline CDR1 and CDR2: SNHLY and FYNNEI. CDR3 nucleotide sequence: TGTGCCAGCAGTGCGCAGTATAGCAATCAGCCCCAGCATTTT. Translating it yields CASSAQYSNQPQHF.

J is TRBJ2-4 and V is TRBV2; D is uncertain. The ends were cut back, 6 bases at V and 0 bases at J, with 9 bases in the middle. Germline values: CDR1 SNHLY, CDR2 FYNNEI. The CDR3 sequence is 14 residues long. The CDR3 DNA reads as TGTGCCAGCAGGGGCACCCTAGCCAAAAACATTCAGTACTTC. Protein sequence: CASRGTLAKNIQYF.

CDR3 in DNA: TGTGCCAGCAAAACCGATAGCAATCAGCCCCAGCATTTT. This encodes CASKTDSNQPQHF. The chain recombines TRBV2 with TRBJ1-5; D call uncertain. The germline V and J ends were trimmed by 7 bases and 0 bases, with 7 bases remaining between them. CDR3 length: 13 residues. The V gene's germline CDR1 is SNHLY and CDR2 FYNNEI.

The chain is built from TRBV4-2 and TRBJ2-7; 11 bases line up with TRBD2. The germline CDR1 and CDR2 sequences are LGHNA and YNFKEQ. The CDR3 spans 15 residues. The V and J ends lost 0 bases and 2 bases, in that order; junction bases with no gene match: 0. CDR3 sequence: CASSQDSGGAYEQYF. CDR3 nucleotides: TGTGCCAGCAGCCAAGATAGCGGGGGGGCCTACGAGCAGTACTTC.

This clone was counted a single time. The chain couples TRBV10-3 to TRBJ2-3; 10 bases are a match to TRBD2. CDR1 and CDR2 (germline): ENHRY, SYGVKD. The CDR3 consists of 15 residues. The V segment lost 9 bases and the J segment 2 bases; nucleotides outside the gene matches: 8. CDR3 region: CAISLSGGHTDTQYF. The CDR3 nucleotides are TGTGCCATTTCCCTTAGCGGGGGGCACACAGATACGCAGTATTTT.

CDR3 residues: CASSRTDSEAFF. CDR3 nucleotides: TGCGCCAGCAGCCGAACCGACAGTGAAGCTTTCTTT. The chain combines TRBV5-1 with TRBJ1-1, with a tentative D call TRBD1 (5 bases). This CDR3 spans 12 amino acids. CDR1 is SGHRS, CDR2 YFSETQ, per germline. V dropped 4 bases and J dropped 7 bases, with 11 bases sitting between them.

The chain uses TRBV10-3 and TRBJ2-7; weak D call: TRBD2 (6 bases). CDR3 size: 14 residues. The germline V gene has CDR1 ENHRY and CDR2 SYGVKD. V gave up 4 bases and J gave up 1 base, with 11 bases separating them. CDR3: CAISGGLGSYEQYF. For the CDR3, the DNA is TGTGCCATCAGTGGGGGACTTGGGTCCTACGAGCAGTACTTC.

This chain joins TRBV6-5 and TRBJ1-2; TRBD1 is a possible D gene (6 bases). This CDR3 has 13 amino acids. V lost 5 bases and J lost 0, with 7 bases in between. Germline CDR1 is MNHEY and CDR2 is SVGAGI. CDR3 residues: CASSRTANYGYTF. CDR3 nucleotide sequence: TGTGCCAGCAGTAGGACAGCTAACTATGGCTACACCTTC.

V usage is TRBV27 and J usage is TRBJ2-5, with TRBD1 matching 8 bases. Germline CDR1 reads MNHEY; CDR2 reads SMNVEV (reference sequence). CDR3 length equals 16 residues. The trim removed 4 bases at V and 1 base at J, leaving 8 bases unmatched. As DNA, the CDR3 is TGTGCCAGCAGTTACGGGACAGGTCGGCTCCAAGAGACCCAGTACTTC. The encoded protein is CASSYGTGRLQETQYF.

This clone appeared once. The chain carries TRBV7-9 and TRBJ2-7; TRBD1 aligns across 10 bases. This CDR3 has 16 amino acids. V lost 5 bases and J lost 4; bases outside the gene matches: 11. Looked up from germline, CDR1 is SEHNR and CDR2 is FQNEAQ (reference sequence). CDR3 region: CASSPRTGGVRYEQYF. In DNA, the CDR3 is TGTGCCAGCAGCCCTCGGACAGGGGGTGTAAGGTACGAGCAGTACTTC. Complete variable domain (other parts from reference TRBV7-9 and TRBJ2-7): DTGVSQNPRHKITKRGQNVTFRCDPISEHNRLYWYRQTLGQGPEFLTYFQNEAQLEKSRLLSDRFSAERPKGSFSTLEIQRTEQGDSAMYLCASSPRTGGVRYEQYFGPGTRLTVT.

The chain uses TRBV6-5 and TRBJ1-6; 9 positions match TRBD1. Germline V gene sequence: CDR1 MNHEY, CDR2 SVGAGI. Germline trimming cut 2 bases from V and 8 bases from J; bases unmatched to any gene: 4. The length of the CDR3 is 15 residues. DNA for the CDR3: TGTGCCAGCAGTTACCTGGACAGGGGTGATTCACCCCTCCACTTT. Its protein is CASSYLDRGDSPLHF.

Turning to this clone: Other DNA sequences in this specimen translate into the identical CDR3. The rearrangement joins TRBV18 to TRBJ1-1; D not resolved. This CDR3 region has 14 residues. V lost 2 bases, J lost 3 bases, and 10 bases lay in between. CDR1 and CDR2 (germline): KGHSH, LQKENI. The CDR3 here is CASSPVSGDTEAFF. The CDR3 DNA reads as TGTGCCAGCTCACCAGTATCCGGGGACACTGAAGCTTTCTTT.

V is TRBV4-3 and J is TRBJ1-2; D ambiguous. V was clipped by 4 bases and J by 8 bases, with 14 bases between them. The CDR3 is 13 amino acids. Germline V gene lookup returns CDR1 LGHNA and CDR2 YSLEER. CDR3 loop: CASSRIVGEGYTF. The CDR3, as DNA: TGCGCCAGCAGCCGAATAGTCGGGGAAGGCTACACCTTC.

The sample holds a few counts of this clone. The chain links TRBV14 to TRBJ2-3; D possibly matches TRBD1 or TRBD2 (5 bases each). The germline CDR1 and CDR2 sequences are SGHDN and FVKESK. The CDR3 is made up of 16 amino acids. The V end was cut by 1 base, the J end by 0 bases, with 11 bases between. For the CDR3, the DNA is TGTGCCAGCAGCCAAGGGGGACGTTCTAGCACAGATACGCAGTATTTT. Protein sequence: CASSQGGRSSTDTQYF.

This clone was recorded once. The rearrangement joins TRBV28 to TRBJ1-1; the match to TRBD1 covers 12 bases. The CDR3 covers 14 residues. Germline CDR1 and CDR2: MDHEN and SYDVKM. Trimming removed 6 bases from V and 11 bases from J; junction bases left unmatched: 10. CDR3 amino acids: CASRYTGQGARAFF. The DNA of the CDR3 is TGTGCCAGCAGGTATACGGGACAGGGGGCTCGGGCTTTCTTT.

V usage is TRBV6-1 and J usage is TRBJ2-7; 7 bases map to TRBD2. The length of the CDR3 is 14 residues. J lost 7 bases, V lost 4 bases, and 10 bases had no gene match. Germline V lookup: CDR1 MNHNS, CDR2 SASEGT. The CDR3 DNA reads TGTGCCAGCAGTGTCGGGGGGACGGGTGAAGAGCAGTACTTC. The encoded protein is CASSVGGTGEEQYF.

The genes are TRBV19 and TRBJ2-7; 11 bases fit TRBD2. The CDR3 length is 18 residues. Germline V gives CDR1 LNHDA, CDR2 SQIVND (reference sequence). V lost 1 base, J lost 6 bases, and 14 bases stayed unmatched. As DNA, the CDR3 is TGTGCCAGTAGTATAGGATCGGGGCTAGCGGGAGGAAAGCTCGAGCAGTACTTC. Encoded protein: CASSIGSGLAGGKLEQYF.

This CDR3 is CASSVRWTSSGANVLTF. In nucleotides, the CDR3 is TGTGCCAGCAGCGTACGTTGGACGTCCTCAGGGGCCAACGTCCTGACTTTC. The V gene is TRBV9, the J gene TRBJ2-6; the D is unclear. Trimming removed 1 base at V and 4 bases at J, with 15 bases between. Germline CDR1 SGDLS, CDR2 YYNGEE. The length of the CDR3 is 17 residues.

V and J are TRBV9 and TRBJ2-1; maybe TRBD1 (6 bases). Trimming stripped 3 bases from V and 0 bases from J, with 19 bases between. This CDR3 contains 18 residues. Germline CDR1 reads SGDLS; CDR2 reads YYNGEE. The DNA of the CDR3 is TGTGCCAGCAGCGGCACTTACAGGGTCACCACCTCCTACAATGAGCAGTTCTTC. Its protein product is CASSGTYRVTTSYNEQFF.

About this clone: The same CDR3 also results from other DNA sequences found in this sample. CDR3 sequence: CASSLGGADTQYF. CDR3 DNA sequence: TGCGCCAGCAGCTTGGGAGGGGCAGATACGCAGTATTTT. V is TRBV5-1 and J is TRBJ2-3; tentatively, D is TRBD1 or TRBD2 (5 bases each). In germline, CDR1 is SGHRS, CDR2 YFSETQ. This CDR3 has 13 amino acids. V dropped 0 bases and J dropped 4 bases, with 6 bases sitting between them.

CDR3 in amino acids: CASSESFSQETQYF. CDR3 nucleotide sequence: TGCGCCAGCAGTGAGTCGTTTAGCCAAGAGACCCAGTACTTC. This chain joins TRBV10-2 and TRBJ2-5, with D hard to call. This CDR3 has 14 amino acids. The germline V gene encodes CDR1 WSHSY and CDR2 SAAADI. V was cut by 0 bases and J by 1 base, with 6 bases left in between.